This T cell receptor (beta chain) was identified during a study of early T cells in non-severe SARS-CoV-2 infection. Individual cDNA molecules each received unique molecular identifiers attached to them. TCRdb fed the 5' RACE reads into MiXCR, producing one record per CDR3 protein. There are approximately 58,000 distinct CDR3 sequences in the sample; roughly 11% occur only once, and 10% lies in the top ten. Study results and caveats: Anti-spike CD8 specificities were favored by VDJdb matching, whose results missed private and CD4 specificities.

Remarks on this clonotype: Its antigen is currently unknown.

Trimming stripped 4 bases from V and 3 bases from J, with 12 bases between. The CDR3 runs to 14 residues. Germline CDR1 and CDR2: SGHRS and YFSETQ. Sequenced: whole blood. The chain carries TRBV5-1 and TRBJ2-3, with D possibly being TRBD2 (5 bases). The receptor comes from an adult who was a healthcare worker with PCR-confirmed SARS-CoV-2 infection or an uninfected control (not recorded which). CDR3 DNA: TGCGCCAGCAGCCCAAGACTATCGACAGATACGCAGTATTTT. Its protein product is CASSPRLSTDTQYF.